What follows are 27 T cell receptor beta chains derived from one specimen sequenced in a study of Ad26.COV2.S vaccination and SARS-CoV-2 variants. Treatment noted: approximately 18 received Ad26.COV2.S at low or high dose, single or two shots; five or six received placebo; per-sample allocation not given. Samples analyzed were those drawn on day 63 after the first vaccine or placebo injection. This table comes from immunoSEQ multiplex PCR, and its TCRdb copy is limited to in-frame clones, with some not included. The table records about 330,000 clones, 90% of them present only once. The sample here was peripheral blood, taken in a trial of Ad26.COV2.S vaccine versus placebo. These receptors were taken from a person aged 18 to 65 who received the Ad26.COV2.S COVID-19 vaccine or a placebo.

This chain connects TRBV4-3 to TRBJ2-1; 11 positions match TRBD2. V lost 4 bases and J lost 6; bases outside the gene matches: 8. The germline V gene has CDR1 LGHNA and CDR2 YSLEER. There are 16 residues in the CDR3. CDR3 protein: CASSPYGLAGINEQFF. The CDR3 nucleotides are TGCGCCAGCAGCCCTTATGGACTAGCGGGTATCAATGAGCAGTTCTTC.

Concerning this clone: At the DNA level, this CDR3 is encoded by other sequences in the same sample as well. The chain carries TRBV6-2 or TRBV6-3 and TRBJ1-1, with a possible D match to TRBD1 (5 bases). Trimming removed 2 bases from V and 2 bases from J, with 6 bases in between. The CDR3 is 13 residues long. Germline V CDR1 and CDR2: MNHEY, SVGEGT. CDR3 region: CASSYRGNTEAFF. In DNA, the CDR3 is TGTGCCAGCAGTTACAGGGGAAACACTGAAGCTTTCTTT.

This chain joins TRBV5-6 and TRBJ1-5; no firm D call. There are 12 residues in the CDR3. Germline values: CDR1 SGHDT, CDR2 YYEEEE. V was cut by 5 bases and J by 3 bases, with 6 bases left in between. The CDR3 DNA sequence: TGTGCCAGCAGTGGCCTCAATCAGCCCCAGCATTTT. This translates into CASSGLNQPQHF.

The chain links TRBV13 to TRBJ1-6; D is unresolved. Per the germline V gene, CDR1 is PRHDT and CDR2 is FYEKMQ (reference sequence). The ends were cut back, 0 bases at V and 10 bases at J, with 7 bases in the middle. CDR3 size: 13 residues. The CDR3 protein is CASSLGPESPLHF. In DNA form, the CDR3 reads TGTGCCAGCAGCTTAGGGCCGGAATCACCCCTCCACTTT.

The CDR3 region is CASSRIRVVVENSPLHF. The CDR3 coding sequence is TGTGCCAGCTCAAGGATCAGGGTGGTGGTGGAGAATTCACCCCTCCACTTT. V is TRBV18 and J is TRBJ1-6, with D perhaps TRBD1 (5 bases). The V gene lost 5 bases and the J gene lost 7 bases, with 21 bases spanning the gap. The CDR3 is 17 residues long. In germline, CDR1 is KGHSH, CDR2 LQKENI.

This clone appeared a single time. The chain joins TRBV9 to TRBJ2-1, with no clear D. Germline V gene lookup returns CDR1 SGDLS and CDR2 YYNGEE. This CDR3 has 16 residues. Deletions cut 2 bases from V and 4 bases from J, with 16 bases between. The CDR3 here is CASSVSSQNPYNEQFF. The CDR3 DNA is TGTGCCAGCAGCGTCAGTAGTCAAAACCCTTACAATGAGCAGTTCTTC.

The chain uses TRBV7-9 and TRBJ1-5; D not resolved. Germline CDR1 reads SEHNR; CDR2 reads FQNEAQ (reference sequence). The CDR3 sequence is 15 residues long. Trimming cost V 5 bases and J 7 bases, with 18 bases left between them. The CDR3 DNA follows: TGTGCCAGCAGCCCTTTATCCGCGACGGGACAGCCCCAGCATTTT. Translating it yields CASSPLSATGQPQHF.

V usage is TRBV7-2 and J usage is TRBJ2-1; 16 nucleotides align to TRBD2. CDR3 size: 18 residues. CDR1 and CDR2 from the germline V gene are SGHTA and FQGNSA. Unmatched junction bases numbered 10, after V lost 4 bases and J lost 7 bases. CDR3: CASSSIRPGLAGGNEQFF. The DNA of the CDR3 is TGTGCCAGCAGCTCAATTAGGCCGGGACTAGCGGGGGGGAATGAGCAGTTCTTC.

CDR3: CASSVEQGATGPIMNTEAFF. CDR3 nucleotides: TGTGCCAGCAGCGTAGAGCAGGGGGCTACGGGCCCCATCATGAACACTGAAGCTTTCTTT. The chain links TRBV9 to TRBJ1-1; TRBD1 aligns across 8 bases. With 0 bases clipped from V and 0 bases from J, the junction kept 16 bases outside the gene matches. Germline V gives CDR1 SGDLS, CDR2 YYNGEE. The CDR3 runs to 20 residues.

This chain links TRBV28 with TRBJ2-6; D may be TRBD1 or TRBD2 (5 bases each). This CDR3 spans 15 amino acids. The germline V and J ends were trimmed by 2 bases and 2 bases, with 7 bases remaining between them. CDR1 and CDR2 from the germline V gene are MDHEN and SYDVKM. The DNA for the CDR3 is TGTGCCAGCAGTTTAGGGGGTACTGGGGCCAACGTCCTGACTTTC. Translation gives CASSLGGTGANVLTF.

The chain combines TRBV11-2 with TRBJ2-2, with a weak D call TRBD2 (6 bases). Deletions cut 1 base from V and 6 bases from J, with 12 bases between. From germline, CDR1 is SGHAT and CDR2 FQNNGV. The CDR3 loop spans 15 amino acids. The DNA for the CDR3 is TGTGCCAGCAGCTTAGTGTCTAGCGTGGCCGGGGAGCTGTTTTTT. Protein sequence: CASSLVSSVAGELFF.

The chain couples TRBV9 to TRBJ2-1; D assignment may be TRBD1 or TRBD2 (6 bases each). The CDR3 covers 15 residues. V was clipped by 1 base and J by 4 bases, with 12 bases between them. CDR1 and CDR2 (germline): SGDLS, YYNGEE. This chain's CDR3 is CASSVLGGPYNEQFF. As DNA, the CDR3 is TGTGCCAGCAGCGTACTCGGGGGCCCTTACAATGAGCAGTTCTTC. The full variable domain, its missing parts supplied by reference TRBV9 and TRBJ2-1, is DSGVTQTPKHLITATGQRVTLRCSPRSGDLSVYWYQQSLDQGLQFLIQYYNGEERAKGNILERFSAQQFPDLHSELNLSSLELGDSALYFCASSVLGGPYNEQFFGPGTRLTVL.

In DNA form, the CDR3 reads TGTGCCAGCAGCCCCGCGGAGCGGCCGGACAATGAGCAGTTCTTC. Encoded protein: CASSPAERPDNEQFF. This chain connects TRBV11-2 to TRBJ2-1; perhaps TRBD2 as D (5 bases). Trimming cost V 5 bases and J 5 bases, with 16 bases left between them. This CDR3 has 15 amino acids. CDR1 and CDR2 (germline): SGHAT, FQNNGV. Using reference TRBV11-2 and TRBJ2-1 for the parts outside the CDR3, the full variable domain is EAGVAQSPRYKIIEKRQSVAFWCNPISGHATLYWYQQILGQGPKLLIQFQNNGVVDDSQLPKDRFSAERLKGVDSTLKIQPAKLEDSAVYLCASSPAERPDNEQFFGPGTRLTVL.

The rearrangement joins TRBV7-2 to TRBJ2-5; 12 bases align to TRBD2. Germline CDR1 and CDR2: SGHTA and FQGNSA. V dropped 0 bases and J dropped 4; count of bases not matched to a gene: 12. The CDR3 has 19 amino acids. This CDR3 reads CASSLAPPLAGGPLETQYF. CDR3 nucleotide sequence: TGTGCCAGCAGCTTAGCCCCCCCCCTAGCGGGGGGGCCCCTAGAGACCCAGTACTTC.

This chain links TRBV6-4 with TRBJ2-3; D possibly matches TRBD1 or TRBD2 (5 bases each). The ends were cut back, 0 bases at V and 6 bases at J, with 7 bases in the middle. Germline-derived CDR1 and CDR2 are MRHNA and SNTAGT. The CDR3 contains 13 residues. CDR3 in DNA: TGTGCCAGCAGTGACTCGGGACGGGATACGCAGTATTTT. Translating it yields CASSDSGRDTQYF.

The chain uses TRBV9 and TRBJ2-5; no reliable D call. The CDR3 length is 13 residues. Germline-derived CDR1 and CDR2 are SGDLS and YYNGEE. Trimming shortened V by 0 bases and J by 4 bases, and 7 bases separated the two germline ends. Written as DNA, the CDR3 is TGTGCCAGCAGCGTAGAGGATCGAGAGACCCAGTACTTC. This encodes CASSVEDRETQYF. Together with reference TRBV9 and TRBJ2-5, the CDR3 gives the full variable domain: DSGVTQTPKHLITATGQRVTLRCSPRSGDLSVYWYQQSLDQGLQFLIQYYNGEERAKGNILERFSAQQFPDLHSELNLSSLELGDSALYFCASSVEDRETQYFGPGTRLLVL.

This clone was found many times. The chain joins TRBV11-2 to TRBJ1-2; D not certain. The germline V gene has CDR1 SGHAT and CDR2 FQNNGV. Deletions cut 5 bases from V and 1 base from J, with 17 bases between. CDR3 length: 16 residues. The CDR3: CASSRGGQNLNYGYTF. The CDR3 DNA reads as TGTGCCAGCAGCCGAGGCGGGCAAAACCTTAACTATGGCTACACCTTC.

The CDR3 spells CASTYGVGDLGGYTF. For the CDR3, the DNA is TGTGCCAGCACCTATGGGGTCGGGGATCTGGGTGGCTACACCTTC. The V gene is TRBV27, the J gene TRBJ1-2; no reliable D call. Trimming took 7 bases from V and 7 from J, leaving 22 bases between them. Per germline, CDR1 MNHEY and CDR2 SMNVEV (reference sequence). The CDR3 loop spans 15 amino acids.

This chain links TRBV5-6 with TRBJ1-1; the D is unclear. CDR3 length equals 15 residues. Deletions cut 0 bases from V and 1 base from J, with 10 bases between. Germline V lookup: CDR1 SGHDT, CDR2 YYEEEE. DNA for the CDR3: TGTGCCAGCAGCTTGGCCAACAGACCGAACACTGAAGCTTTCTTT. Its translation is CASSLANRPNTEAFF.

V usage is TRBV6-2 or TRBV6-3 and J usage is TRBJ2-3; 8 nucleotides match TRBD1. Germline V lookup: CDR1 MNHEY, CDR2 SVGEGT. The CDR3 covers 16 residues. J gave up 2 bases and V 0 bases, and 4 bases lay outside the gene matches. The CDR3 nucleotides are TGTGCCAGCAGTTACTCGCCGGACAGGGCCACAGATACGCAGTATTTT. Its protein product is CASSYSPDRATDTQYF.

The rearrangement uses TRBV4-2 and TRBJ2-2; 9 bases map to TRBD2. CDR3 length equals 15 residues. V was pared by 0 bases and J by 8 bases, with 4 bases of the junction left unmatched. CDR1 and CDR2 (germline): LGHNA, YNFKEQ. The chain's CDR3 is CASSQDLSGRGELFF. Written as DNA, the CDR3 is TGTGCCAGCAGCCAAGATCTTAGCGGGAGAGGGGAGCTGTTTTTT.

The chain links TRBV19 to TRBJ2-7; 8 nucleotides align to TRBD2. The V and J ends lost 5 bases and 7 bases, in that order; junction bases with no gene match: 13. In germline, CDR1 is LNHDA, CDR2 SQIVND (reference sequence). The CDR3 sequence is 15 residues long. The CDR3 protein is CASSFSGVSSGEQYF. For the CDR3, the DNA is TGTGCCAGTAGTTTTAGCGGGGTCAGTTCGGGGGAGCAGTACTTC. Supplemented by reference TRBV19 and TRBJ2-7, the full variable domain reads DGGITQSPKYLFRKEGQNVTLSCEQNLNHDAMYWYRQDPGQGLRLIYYSQIVNDFQKGDIAEGYSVSREKKESFPLTVTSAQKNPTAFYLCASSFSGVSSGEQYFGPGTRLTVT.

V gene TRBV6-5 combines with J gene TRBJ2-1; D gene unclear. Per the germline V gene, CDR1 is MNHEY and CDR2 is SVGAGI. V was shortened by 8 bases and J by 6 bases, with 20 bases between the two germline ends. The CDR3 sequence is 15 residues long. CDR3 DNA sequence: TGTGCCAGCTTCACTGGACCGACGCGTTTCAATGAGCAGTTCTTC. Its protein is CASFTGPTRFNEQFF.

This clone has a handful of counts. This chain joins TRBV6-5 and TRBJ2-5, with D possibly being TRBD2 (5 bases). CDR1 and CDR2 from the germline V gene are MNHEY and SVGAGI. The V end was cut by 2 bases, the J end by 4 bases, with 8 bases between. The CDR3 is made up of 13 amino acids. CDR3 sequence (DNA): TGTGCCAGCAGTTACCGGGGATCAGAGACCCAGTACTTC. Its protein product is CASSYRGSETQYF.

The chain has TRBV7-9 and TRBJ1-4, with D perhaps matching TRBD1 (6 bases). The CDR3 runs 14 residues. Germline loops: CDR1 SEHNR, CDR2 FQNEAQ (reference sequence). V lost 3 bases and J lost 5, with 10 bases in between. CDR3 amino acids: CASSFWTENEKLFF. Here the CDR3 DNA reads TGTGCCAGCAGCTTCTGGACAGAAAATGAAAAACTGTTTTTT.

V is TRBV7-3 and J is TRBJ2-1, with 8 nucleotides matching TRBD2. V lost 3 bases, J lost 5 bases, and 0 bases stayed unmatched. Germline-derived CDR1 and CDR2 are SGHTA and FQGTGA. The CDR3 length is 13 residues. CDR3 bases: TGTGCCAGCAGCTTTAGCGGGAACAATGAGCAGTTCTTC. This encodes CASSFSGNNEQFF.

The chain uses TRBV9 and TRBJ1-2; 7 bases line up with TRBD1. Trimming at V came to 3 bases and at J to 6 bases, leaving 8 bases not matched to a gene. From germline, CDR1 is SGDLS and CDR2 YYNGEE. This CDR3 contains 14 residues. The CDR3 here is CASSGSVGGDGYTF. In nucleotides, the CDR3 is TGTGCCAGCAGCGGGAGTGTAGGGGGCGATGGCTACACCTTC.